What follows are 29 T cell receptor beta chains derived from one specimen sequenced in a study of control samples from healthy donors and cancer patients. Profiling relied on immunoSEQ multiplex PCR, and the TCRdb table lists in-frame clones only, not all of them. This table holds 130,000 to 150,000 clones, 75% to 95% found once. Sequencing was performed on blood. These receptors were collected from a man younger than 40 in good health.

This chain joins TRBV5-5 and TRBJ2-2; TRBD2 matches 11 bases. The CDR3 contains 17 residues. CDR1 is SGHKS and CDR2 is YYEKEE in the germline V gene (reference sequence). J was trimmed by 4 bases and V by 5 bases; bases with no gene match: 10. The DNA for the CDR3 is TGTGCCAGCAGTTCGATACTAGCGGGGGCGACCACCGGGGAGCTGTTTTTT. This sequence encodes CASSSILAGATTGELFF.

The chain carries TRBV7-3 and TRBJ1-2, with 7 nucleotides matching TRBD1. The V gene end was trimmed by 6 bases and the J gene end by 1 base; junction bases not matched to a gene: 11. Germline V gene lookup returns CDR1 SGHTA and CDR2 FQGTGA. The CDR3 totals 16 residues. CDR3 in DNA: TGTGCCAGCAGATCACCCCGGGACAGAGATAACTATGGCTACACCTTC. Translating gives CASRSPRDRDNYGYTF.

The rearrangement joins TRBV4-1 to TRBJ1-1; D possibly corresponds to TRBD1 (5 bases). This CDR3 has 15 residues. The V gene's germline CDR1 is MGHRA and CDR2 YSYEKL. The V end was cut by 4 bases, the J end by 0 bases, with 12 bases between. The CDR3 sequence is CASSLDRSLNTEAFF. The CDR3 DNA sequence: TGCGCCAGCAGCCTAGACAGAAGCCTGAACACTGAAGCTTTCTTT.

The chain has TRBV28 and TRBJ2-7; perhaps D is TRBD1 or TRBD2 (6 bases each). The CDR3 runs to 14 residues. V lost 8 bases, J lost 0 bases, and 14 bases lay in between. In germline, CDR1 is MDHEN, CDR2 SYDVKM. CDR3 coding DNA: TGTGCCAGCGGGGGGACATCTCCCTCCTACGAGCAGTACTTC. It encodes CASGGTSPSYEQYF.

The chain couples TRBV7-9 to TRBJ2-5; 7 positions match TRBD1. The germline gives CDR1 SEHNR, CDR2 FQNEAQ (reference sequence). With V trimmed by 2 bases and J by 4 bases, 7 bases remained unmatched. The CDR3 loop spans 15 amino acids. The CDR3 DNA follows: TGTGCCAGCAGCTTAAGGGTCACAGGGGTAGAGACCCAGTACTTC. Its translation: CASSLRVTGVETQYF.

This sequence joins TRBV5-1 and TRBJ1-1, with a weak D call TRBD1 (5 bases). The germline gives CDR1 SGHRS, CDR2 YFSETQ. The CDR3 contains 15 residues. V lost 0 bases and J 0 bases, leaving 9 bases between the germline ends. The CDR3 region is CASSLVQGMNTEAFF. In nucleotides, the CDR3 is TGCGCCAGCAGCTTGGTGCAGGGAATGAACACTGAAGCTTTCTTT.

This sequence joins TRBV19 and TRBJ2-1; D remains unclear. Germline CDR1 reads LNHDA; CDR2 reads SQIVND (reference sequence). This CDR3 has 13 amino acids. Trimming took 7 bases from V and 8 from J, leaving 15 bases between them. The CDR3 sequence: CASTSSGWDEQFF. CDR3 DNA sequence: TGTGCCAGTACCTCCTCCGGATGGGATGAGCAGTTCTTC.

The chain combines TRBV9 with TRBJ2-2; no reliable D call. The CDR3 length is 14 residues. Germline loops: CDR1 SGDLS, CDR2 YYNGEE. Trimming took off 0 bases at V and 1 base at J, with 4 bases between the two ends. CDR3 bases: TGTGCCAGCAGCGTAGCGGTGAACACCGGGGAGCTGTTTTTT. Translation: CASSVAVNTGELFF.

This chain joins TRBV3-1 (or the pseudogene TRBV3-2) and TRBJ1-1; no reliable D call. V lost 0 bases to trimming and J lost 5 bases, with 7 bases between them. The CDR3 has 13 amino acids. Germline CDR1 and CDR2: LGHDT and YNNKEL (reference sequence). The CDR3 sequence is CASSQERGTEAFF. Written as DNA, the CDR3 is TGTGCCAGCAGCCAAGAACGGGGAACTGAAGCTTTCTTT.

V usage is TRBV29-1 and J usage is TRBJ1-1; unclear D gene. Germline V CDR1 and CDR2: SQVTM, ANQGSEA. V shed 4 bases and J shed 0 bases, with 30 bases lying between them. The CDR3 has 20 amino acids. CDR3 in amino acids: CSVAGQWSPSDTNMNTEAFF. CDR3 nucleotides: TGCAGCGTTGCGGGTCAGTGGTCCCCAAGCGACACCAATATGAACACTGAAGCTTTCTTT.

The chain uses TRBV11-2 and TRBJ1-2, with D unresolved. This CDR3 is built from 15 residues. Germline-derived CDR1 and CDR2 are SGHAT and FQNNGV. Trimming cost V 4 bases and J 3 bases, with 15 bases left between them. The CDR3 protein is CASSSGPGVDYGYTF. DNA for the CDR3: TGTGCCAGCAGCTCCGGGCCTGGGGTCGACTATGGCTACACCTTC.

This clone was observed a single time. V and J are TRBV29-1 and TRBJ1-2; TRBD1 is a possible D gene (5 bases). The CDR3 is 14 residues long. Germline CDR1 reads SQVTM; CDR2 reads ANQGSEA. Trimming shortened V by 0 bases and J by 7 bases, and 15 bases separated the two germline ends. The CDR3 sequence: CSVEDIAGGGGYTF. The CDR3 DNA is TGCAGCGTTGAAGACATCGCCGGTGGGGGTGGCTACACCTTC.

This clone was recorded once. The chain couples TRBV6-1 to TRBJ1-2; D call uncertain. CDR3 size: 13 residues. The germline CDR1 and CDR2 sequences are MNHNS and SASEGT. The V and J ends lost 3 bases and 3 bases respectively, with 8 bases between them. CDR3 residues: CASSEREDYGYTF. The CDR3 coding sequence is TGTGCCAGCAGTGAGAGAGAGGACTATGGCTACACCTTC.

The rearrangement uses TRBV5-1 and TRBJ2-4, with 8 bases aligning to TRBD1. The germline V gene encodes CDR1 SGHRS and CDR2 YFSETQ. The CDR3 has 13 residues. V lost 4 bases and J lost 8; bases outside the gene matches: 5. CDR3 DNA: TGCGCCAGCAGCGTGACAGGGGTAGACATTCAGTACTTC. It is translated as CASSVTGVDIQYF.

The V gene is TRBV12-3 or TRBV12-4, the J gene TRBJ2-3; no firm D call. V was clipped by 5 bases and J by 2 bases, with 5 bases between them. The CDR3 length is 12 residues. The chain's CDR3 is CASSPSTDTQYF. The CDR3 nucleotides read TGTGCCAGCAGTCCATCCACAGATACGCAGTATTTT.

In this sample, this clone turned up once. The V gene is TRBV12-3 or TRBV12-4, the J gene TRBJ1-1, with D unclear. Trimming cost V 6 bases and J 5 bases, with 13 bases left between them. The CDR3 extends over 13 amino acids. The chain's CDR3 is CASSLKRETEAFF. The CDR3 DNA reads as TGTGCCAGCAGCCTTAAGAGGGAAACTGAAGCTTTCTTT.

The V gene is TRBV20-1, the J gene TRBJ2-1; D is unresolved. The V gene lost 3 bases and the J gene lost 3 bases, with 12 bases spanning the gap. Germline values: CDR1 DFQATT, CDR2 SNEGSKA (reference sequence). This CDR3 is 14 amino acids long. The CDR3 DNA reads TGCAGTGCTAGTTGGCGGCGGCACTACAATGAGCAGTTCTTC. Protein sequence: CSASWRRHYNEQFF.

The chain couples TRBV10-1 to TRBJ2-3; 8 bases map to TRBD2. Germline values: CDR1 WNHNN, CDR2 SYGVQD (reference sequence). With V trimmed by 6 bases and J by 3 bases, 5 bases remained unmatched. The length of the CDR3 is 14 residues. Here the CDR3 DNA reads TGCGCCAGCAGCGGGGGGGCTGGGACAGATACGCAGTATTTT. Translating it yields CASSGGAGTDTQYF.

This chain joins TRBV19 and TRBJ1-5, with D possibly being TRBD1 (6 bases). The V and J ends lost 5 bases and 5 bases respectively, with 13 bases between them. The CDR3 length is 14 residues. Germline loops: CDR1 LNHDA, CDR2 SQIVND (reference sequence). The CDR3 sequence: CASSEQGPYQPQHF. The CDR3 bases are TGTGCCAGTAGTGAACAGGGACCTTATCAGCCCCAGCATTTT.

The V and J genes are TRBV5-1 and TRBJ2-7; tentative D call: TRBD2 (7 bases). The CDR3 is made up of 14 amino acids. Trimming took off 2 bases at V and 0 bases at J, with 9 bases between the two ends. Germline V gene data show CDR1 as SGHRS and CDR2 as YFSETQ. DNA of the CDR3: TGCGCCAGCAGCTTAGGGGGGGTCTCCTACGAGCAGTACTTC. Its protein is CASSLGGVSYEQYF.

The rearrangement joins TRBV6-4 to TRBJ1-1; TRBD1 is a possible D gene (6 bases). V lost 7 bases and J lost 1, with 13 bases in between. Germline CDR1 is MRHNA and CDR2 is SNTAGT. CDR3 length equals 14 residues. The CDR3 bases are TGTGCCAGCATCTTAAGAGGGGGGAACACTGAAGCTTTCTTT. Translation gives CASILRGGNTEAFF.

DNA for the CDR3: TGCGCCAGCAGCTCCCGGACAGGTATATCCTACAATGAGCAGTTCTTC. Protein: CASSSRTGISYNEQFF. The V gene is TRBV5-1, the J gene TRBJ2-1; 7 nucleotides match TRBD1. The V and J ends lost 3 bases and 1 base, in that order; junction bases with no gene match: 7. Per the germline V gene, CDR1 is SGHRS and CDR2 is YFSETQ. The CDR3 totals 16 residues.

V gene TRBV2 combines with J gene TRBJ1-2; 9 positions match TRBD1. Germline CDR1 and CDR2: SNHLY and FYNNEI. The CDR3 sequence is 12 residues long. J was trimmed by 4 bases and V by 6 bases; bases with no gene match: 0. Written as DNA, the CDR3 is TGTGCCAGCAGGACAGGGGGCTATGGCTACACCTTC. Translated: CASRTGGYGYTF.

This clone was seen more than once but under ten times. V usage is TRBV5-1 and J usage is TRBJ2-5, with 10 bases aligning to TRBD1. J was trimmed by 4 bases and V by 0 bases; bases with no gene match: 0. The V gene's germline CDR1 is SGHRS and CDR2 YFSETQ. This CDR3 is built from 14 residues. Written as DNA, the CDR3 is TGCGCCAGCAGCTTGGGACAGGGGGCAGAGACCCAGTACTTC. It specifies CASSLGQGAETQYF.

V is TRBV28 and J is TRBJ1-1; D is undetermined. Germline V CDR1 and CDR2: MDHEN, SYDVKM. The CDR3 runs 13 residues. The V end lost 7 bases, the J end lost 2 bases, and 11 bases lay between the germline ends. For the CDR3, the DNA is TGTGCCAGCACCCTATCCATAAACACTGAAGCTTTCTTT. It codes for CASTLSINTEAFF.

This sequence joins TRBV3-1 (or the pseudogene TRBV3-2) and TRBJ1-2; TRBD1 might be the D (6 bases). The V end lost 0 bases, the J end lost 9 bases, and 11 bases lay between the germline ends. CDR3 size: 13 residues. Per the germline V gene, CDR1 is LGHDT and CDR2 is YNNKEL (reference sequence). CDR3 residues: CASSQDLGGRYTF. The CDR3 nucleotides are TGTGCCAGCAGCCAAGATCTGGGGGGCCGCTACACCTTC.

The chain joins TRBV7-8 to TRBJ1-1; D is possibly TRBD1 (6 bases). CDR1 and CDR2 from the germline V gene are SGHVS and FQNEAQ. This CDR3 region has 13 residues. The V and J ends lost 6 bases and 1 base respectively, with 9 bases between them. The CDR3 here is CASRPGANTEAFF. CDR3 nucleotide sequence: TGTGCCAGCAGGCCAGGGGCGAACACTGAAGCTTTCTTT.

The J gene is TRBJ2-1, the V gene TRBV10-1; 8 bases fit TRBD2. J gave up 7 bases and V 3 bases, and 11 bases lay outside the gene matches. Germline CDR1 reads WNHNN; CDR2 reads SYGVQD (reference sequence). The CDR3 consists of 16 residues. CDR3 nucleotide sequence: TGCGCCAGCAGTGATCCCGGGACTAGGCTGGGGAATGAGCAGTTCTTC. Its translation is CASSDPGTRLGNEQFF.

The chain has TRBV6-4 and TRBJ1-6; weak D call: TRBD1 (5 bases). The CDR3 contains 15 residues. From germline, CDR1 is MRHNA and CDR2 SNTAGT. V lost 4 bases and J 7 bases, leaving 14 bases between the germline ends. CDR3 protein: CASSAEWTSNSPLHF. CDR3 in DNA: TGTGCCAGCAGTGCCGAATGGACATCAAATTCACCCCTCCACTTT.